A selection of T cell receptor beta chains follows, all from one sample in a study of blood T cell repertoires in COVID-19. Clones were sequenced by immunoSEQ multiplex PCR, and TCRdb holds only the in-frame ones, with some missing. The sample holds fewer than 350,000 clones, about nine tenths seen once. Sequences were obtained from PBMCs or T cells enriched from blood (not recorded which). All receptors come from a woman between 40 and 55 years old who had recovered from COVID-19. Both conserved end residues are part of each CDR3. D genes are given only for firm matches. Some rows have no size entry. The others give once, few or many, or a class for an expanded clone.

TGTGCCAGCAGCCCCGCTAGAGAGGACTGGAACACTGAAGCTTTCTTT CASSPAREDWNTEAFF - - TRBJ1-1 TRBV5-5
TGTGCCAGCCTAGCGGGGGAAAAGGATACGCAGTATTTT CASLAGEKDTQYF TRBD2 - TRBJ2-3 TRBV2
TGTGCCAGCAGGCCCGACAGCAGCTCCTACGAGCAGTACTTC CASRPDSSSYEQYF - once TRBJ2-7 TRBV27
TGTGCCAGCAGCTTAGGGTCGGGAGCAGATACGCAGTATTTT CASSLGSGADTQYF - - TRBJ2-3 TRBV7-9
TGTGCCAGTCGATTAGGGGACAGGGCCGGCAATCAGCCCCAGCATTTT CASRLGDRAGNQPQHF TRBD1 few TRBJ1-5 TRBV19
TGTGCCAGCAGCAAATACAGGGGGAGGATGAAAAACACTGAAGCTTTCTTT CASSKYRGRMKNTEAFF TRBD1 - TRBJ1-1 TRBV5-8
TGTGCCAGCAGTCAGACTAGCCCGGTTAATGAGCAGTTCTTC CASSQTSPVNEQFF TRBD2 once TRBJ2-1 TRBV2
TGCAGCGTCGAAAGGACAGCACAAGAGACCCAGTACTTC CSVERTAQETQYF - - TRBJ2-5 TRBV29-1
TGTGCCAGCAGTTATCAGGGGACTACCCCAAGCTTC CASSYQGTTPSF - - TRBJ2-7 TRBV6-2/TRBV6-3
TGTGCCAGCTCACCACCCGGTAATAGCAATCAGCCCCAGCATTTT CASSPPGNSNQPQHF - few TRBJ1-5 TRBV18
TGTGCCAGCAGCTTATTTTCGGGCACTGAAGCTTTCTTT CASSLFSGTEAFF - - TRBJ1-1 TRBV11-2
TGTGCCAGCAGTCGCCGGGGGACAGGGAACGAAAAACTGTTTTTT CASSRRGTGNEKLFF TRBD1 - TRBJ1-4 TRBV28
TGTGCCAGCAGCTTATTCAGGGGGCAGGCGGCTGAAGCTTTCTTT CASSLFRGQAAEAFF TRBD1 few TRBJ1-1 TRBV5-4
TGTGCCAGCAGGGGACAGCTTTTGAACACTGAAGCTTTCTTT CASRGQLLNTEAFF TRBD1 - TRBJ1-1 TRBV2
TGTGCCAGCAGTGGATCCGGGACAGGGACCGGGGAGCTGTTTTTT CASSGSGTGTGELFF TRBD1 - TRBJ2-2 TRBV25-1
TGTGCCAGCAGTAGGACAGGCATCGAGCAGTACTTC CASSRTGIEQYF TRBD1 - TRBJ2-7 TRBV2
TGTGCCAGCAGTCGGCGGGAGGGCAATGAGCAGTTCTTC CASSRREGNEQFF TRBD2 - TRBJ2-1 TRBV12-3/TRBV12-4
TGTGCCAGCAGCTCACAACCGGGACAGGCAAGTAACACTGAAGCTTTCTTT CASSSQPGQASNTEAFF TRBD1 once TRBJ1-1 TRBV7-9
TGTGCCAGCAGCGCCCGGGGGAGTGGTGGCTACACCTTC CASSARGSGGYTF - - TRBJ1-2 TRBV3-1/TRBV3-2
TGTGCTAGTGGTAAAACGACAGCGGGGACGGACGCTTTCTTT CASGKTTAGTDAFF - - TRBJ1-1 TRBV12-5
TGTGCCAGCAGCCGAGTGACAGGGATACAAGAGACCCAGTACTTC CASSRVTGIQETQYF TRBD1 - TRBJ2-5 TRBV14
TGTGCCAGCAGTTTTTCGGACAGGGTATACACCGGGGAGCTGTTTTTT CASSFSDRVYTGELFF TRBD1 once TRBJ2-2 TRBV27
TGTGCCAGCAGTTACCAGGGTACGGCCGGGGAGCTGTTTTTT CASSYQGTAGELFF - - TRBJ2-2 TRBV6-5
TGTGCCAGCAGCTTTCGGACTAGCGGGAGCTTAAGCAATGAGCAGTTCTTC CASSFRTSGSLSNEQFF TRBD2 - TRBJ2-1 TRBV9
TGTGCCAGCAGCTTAGGGGGACAGGGAATTTATGGCTACACCTTC CASSLGGQGIYGYTF TRBD1 few TRBJ1-2 TRBV11-2
TGTGCCAGCAGCTCCGAGGGCGGGGTGGGAGAGACCCAGTACTTC CASSSEGGVGETQYF - - TRBJ2-5 TRBV7-9
TGTGCCAGCAGTCCAAGGCAGGCAGAGCGGAACATTCAGTACTTC CASSPRQAERNIQYF - - TRBJ2-4 TRBV6-5
TGTGCCAGCAGTACACGGGACAGCACTAATGAAAAACTGTTTTTT CASSTRDSTNEKLFF TRBD1 - TRBJ1-4 TRBV6-2/TRBV6-3
TGTGCCAGCAGCTTATGGGGCCGCTGGCCCAATGAGCAGTTCTTC CASSLWGRWPNEQFF - - TRBJ2-1 TRBV5-6
TGTGCCAGCAGTTACGCCAGATCAAATGAAAAACTGTTTTTT CASSYARSNEKLFF - - TRBJ1-4 TRBV6-5
TGTGCTAGTGCCCTCGGCCAGGCAACGAACACCGGGGAGCTGTTTTTT CASALGQATNTGELFF - few TRBJ2-2 TRBV12-5
TGTGCCAGCAGCTTAGTGGGACTAGCGCCTTACGAGCAGTACTTC CASSLVGLAPYEQYF TRBD2 - TRBJ2-7 TRBV11-2
TGTGCCAGCAGTTACTCGGGGGGTCGGGGGATCGAGGGCTACACCTTC CASSYSGGRGIEGYTF - - TRBJ1-2 TRBV6-5
TGTGCCAGCAGTCCCTCCCGCGGGGGAGAGACCCAGTACTTC CASSPSRGGETQYF TRBD2 - TRBJ2-5 TRBV27
TGTGCCACCAGCGCCCCGGAAGGGAGCACTGAAGCTTTCTTT CATSAPEGSTEAFF - - TRBJ1-1 TRBV15
TGTGCCAGCAGAACGCAACGCCAGGGAAGTAGAAATGGCTACACCTTC CASRTQRQGSRNGYTF - - TRBJ1-2 TRBV27
TGTGCCAGCACCATGGGACAGGTCGCCACTGAAGCTTTCTTT CASTMGQVATEAFF TRBD1 - TRBJ1-1 TRBV6-5